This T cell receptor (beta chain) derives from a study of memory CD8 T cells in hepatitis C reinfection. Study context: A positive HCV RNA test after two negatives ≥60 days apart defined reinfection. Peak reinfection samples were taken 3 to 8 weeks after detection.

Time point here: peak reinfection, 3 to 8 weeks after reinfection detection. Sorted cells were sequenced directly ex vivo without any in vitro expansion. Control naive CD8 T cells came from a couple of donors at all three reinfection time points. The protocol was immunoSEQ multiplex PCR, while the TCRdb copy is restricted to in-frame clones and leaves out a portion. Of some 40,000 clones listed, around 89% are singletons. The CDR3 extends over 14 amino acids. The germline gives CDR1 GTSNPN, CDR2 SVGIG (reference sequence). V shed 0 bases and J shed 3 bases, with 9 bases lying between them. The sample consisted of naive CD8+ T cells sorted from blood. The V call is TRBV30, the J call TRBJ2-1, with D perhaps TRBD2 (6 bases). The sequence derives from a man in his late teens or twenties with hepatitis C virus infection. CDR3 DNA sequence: TGTGCCTGGAGTGTACAGGACTACTACAATGAGCAGTTCTTC. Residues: CAWSVQDYYNEQFF.